This is a list of T cell receptor beta chains from one sample in a study of cytomegalovirus exposure and HLA in healthy donors. TCRdb's copy holds only in-frame clones and misses some; the assay was immunoSEQ multiplex PCR. The profile shows roughly 190,000 clones, 70% to 80% of them singletons. The specimen sequenced was PBMCs. The receptor set was obtained from a woman aged 45-59 years in good health and CMV-seronegative. Both conserved end residues are part of each CDR3. The order of the fields is J gene, V gene, CDR3 protein.

TRBJ1-1,TRBV4-3,CASSQGTGSETEAFF
TRBJ2-5,TRBV7-8,CASSVSLLETQYF
TRBJ1-2,TRBV12-5,CASGLGGRDYGYTF
TRBJ1-3,TRBV7-9,CASSSTGTGNTIYF
TRBJ2-5,TRBV28,CASSPRRQGVTQYF
TRBJ2-2,TRBV11-3,CASSSKHSLPGELFF
TRBJ2-2,TRBV6-6,CASFFSGGTGELFF
TRBJ1-2,TRBV6-6,CASSYTPTQLGGYTF
TRBJ1-4,TRBV30,CAWSSGVWGNEKLFF
TRBJ2-4,TRBV9,CASSVSTGRGDIQYF
TRBJ1-3,TRBV10-1,CATLFPRVYGNTIYF
TRBJ2-1,TRBV30,CAWRIASGPGEQFF
TRBJ2-7,TRBV4-3,CASSQVSSGNYEQYF
TRBJ2-2,TRBV6-4,CASSPDRGITGELFF
TRBJ1-5,TRBV28,CASSPPGGQLVNSNQPQHF
TRBJ2-1,TRBV28,CASRQGSHEQFF
TRBJ2-7,TRBV7-2,CASSSSGGTLYEQYF
TRBJ2-2,TRBV6-4,CASSDSVRQGAIGELFF
TRBJ2-5,TRBV10-3,CAMGGEHGLAETQYF
TRBJ1-1,TRBV14,CASSRPRDRGINTEAFF
TRBJ1-5,TRBV28,CASSLTGGLHNQPQHF
TRBJ2-5,TRBV18,CASSPGLQETQYF
TRBJ1-4,TRBV2,CATQDSLIEKLFF
TRBJ1-6,TRBV7-2,CASSTSGGDNSPLHF
TRBJ1-1,TRBV18,CATAGQGATVAEAFF
TRBJ2-1,TRBV28,CASRGRGSSYNEQFF
TRBJ1-6,TRBV28,CASRSDSLSSYNSPLHF
TRBJ2-7,TRBV6-6,CASSLRTAGYEQYF
TRBJ2-3,TRBV19,CASSMGQGSGDTQYF
TRBJ2-5,TRBV5-1,CASSLAQKETQYF
TRBJ2-7,TRBV7-9,CASSSRTSYGLVYEQYF
TRBJ2-1,TRBV5-4,CASSLGPNNEQFF
TRBJ1-6,TRBV6-6,CASSPGQGGRSPLHF
TRBJ2-1,TRBV18,CASSRSGENEQFF
TRBJ1-4,TRBV28,CASSPDRINEKLFF
TRBJ1-1,TRBV14,CASSLGQNTEAFF
TRBJ1-4,TRBV6-5,CASRPTGTGGEKLFF
TRBJ2-7,TRBV5-1,CASSLLAGDYEQYF
TRBJ2-5,TRBV9,CASSVGGGQSLQETQYF
TRBJ1-1,TRBV7-9,CASSYDRGANTEAFF
TRBJ1-1,TRBV5-1,CASSLIPLGGGNTEAFF
TRBJ2-7,TRBV29-1,CSVVTGTGGSYEQYF
TRBJ1-2,TRBV20-1,CSAPTRGDYTF
TRBJ1-2,TRBV19,CAGRPTGGGGYTF
TRBJ2-5,TRBV7-9,CALTSGKGETQYF
TRBJ1-6,TRBV6-5,CASRRPGGENSPLHF
TRBJ1-5,TRBV28,CASSWGVQPQHF
TRBJ2-2,TRBV5-6,CASRSTGTGTTGELFF